This T cell receptor (beta chain) was found in a study of molecular identifiers for immune sequencing clone quantification. MiXCR, applied by TCRdb to the PCR reads, yields one record per CDR3 protein. The table lists more than 550,000 distinct CDR3 sequences, about 25% of them singletons, with about 0.81% in the top ten. This clonotype was detected a few times. What it binds is not known. Germline-derived CDR1 and CDR2 are DFQATT and SNEGSKA (reference sequence). The V end was cut by 1 base, the J end by 7 bases, with 8 bases between. The CDR3 totals 12 residues. Study observations and caveats: Whereas naive cells kept under 1% of molecules in clones above 20 RNA copies, such clones held over 97% in effectors. Highly expanded clone sizes could end up underestimated if a barcode were shared by identical TCR molecules.

The receptor's source is a human donor in good health. Some libraries in this study had Jurkat cell RNA spiked in. The sequencing sample was made of naive CD8+ T cells from blood, with Jurkat cell RNA spiked in. Subset specified: FACS-sorted CD8+CD4-CCR7+CD45RA+ naive T cells. The chain combines TRBV20-1 with TRBJ2-1; D is ambiguous. CDR3 in amino acids: CSARVVGNEQFF. The CDR3 DNA follows: TGCAGTGCTAGAGTAGTGGGGAATGAGCAGTTCTTC.